Described below is a single T cell receptor beta chain sequence and its context. As yet, its antigen is unknown. This sample is drawn from a study of beta chain features in type 1 diabetes. Findings of the study overall: Type 1 diabetes patients had TCRB CDR3s that were shorter (moderately but significantly so) in all four CD4+ subsets.

The authors reverse transcribed all of the isolated RNA, so sequencing captured expressed TCRB transcripts. TCRdb's copy holds only in-frame clones and misses some; the assay was immunoSEQ multiplex PCR. The sample shows some 410,000 clones, about 14% of them seen only once. The CDR3 is 12 amino acids. V lost 5 bases and J lost 5, with 10 bases in between. Germline assignment: CDR1 SGHDT and CDR2 YYEEEE. The sequence was collected from a man aged 25-45 years in good health. The rearrangement joins TRBV5-6 to TRBJ2-5; D call uncertain. The sample comprised naive CD4+ T cells from blood. The CDR3 reads CASRAYGETQYF. The CDR3 coding sequence is TGTGCCAGCAGGGCTTATGGCGAGACCCAGTACTTC.